This entry lists 13 T cell receptor beta chains sequenced from one sample in a study of memory CD4+ T cells and cytomegalovirus serostatus. Sequencing was performed with immunoSEQ multiplex PCR; in TCRdb, only in-frame clones are kept and a portion is missing. The sample has 55,000 to 65,000 clones; 80% to 90% are singletons. The sort gate was single viable CD3+CD4+CD8-CD45RO+ cells for memory CD4+ T cells. The sample was memory CD4+ T cells from blood. Receptor source: an adult in good health and CMV-seronegative.

This sequence joins TRBV5-4 and TRBJ2-7; D is possibly TRBD2 (6 bases). Germline loops: CDR1 SGHNT, CDR2 YYREEE (reference sequence). Trimming pared 0 bases from V and 6 bases from J, leaving 16 bases between. The CDR3 extends over 15 amino acids. DNA of the CDR3: TGTGCCAGCAGCTTGGGTGCGGGACTCGTCCGCGAGCAGTACTTC. Protein: CASSLGAGLVREQYF.

This sequence joins TRBV6-4 and TRBJ1-1; tentatively, D is TRBD1 (5 bases). V lost 7 bases, J lost 2 bases, and 11 bases lay in between. This CDR3 is 13 amino acids long. Germline CDR1 is MRHNA and CDR2 is SNTAGT. The CDR3 is CASKEGLNTEAFF. DNA of the CDR3: TGTGCCAGCAAGGAGGGGTTAAACACTGAAGCTTTCTTT.

The chain recombines TRBV6-1 with TRBJ1-3; 8 nucleotides agree with TRBD1. Germline V gene data show CDR1 as MNHNS and CDR2 as SASEGT. Unmatched junction bases numbered 3, after V lost 7 bases and J lost 4 bases. The CDR3 is 13 residues long. The chain's CDR3 is CASKWDRGNTIYF. CDR3 nucleotides: TGTGCCAGCAAATGGGACAGGGGAAACACCATATATTTT.

V gene TRBV7-2 combines with J gene TRBJ1-3, with D possibly TRBD1 on 6 matching bases. Germline V gene sequence: CDR1 SGHTA, CDR2 FQGNSA. This CDR3 is 16 amino acids long. The V gene lost 0 bases and the J gene lost 0 bases, with 9 bases spanning the gap. CDR3 nucleotides: TGTGCCAGCAGCTTAGCGACAGGCCTCTCTGGAAACACCATATATTTT. Amino acid sequence: CASSLATGLSGNTIYF.

V usage is TRBV6-1 and J usage is TRBJ2-7, with TRBD1 matching over 7 bases. In germline, CDR1 is MNHNS, CDR2 SASEGT. The CDR3 contains 16 residues. V dropped 6 bases and J dropped 0; count of bases not matched to a gene: 11. The CDR3 loop reads CASRELQGSTSYEQYF. In nucleotides, the CDR3 is TGTGCCAGCAGAGAACTACAGGGGAGTACCTCCTACGAGCAGTACTTC.

CDR3 sequence reads: CSGDPPDYGYTF. The CDR3 region has the DNA TGCAGCGGAGACCCGCCGGACTATGGCTACACCTTC. The chain is built from TRBV29-1 and TRBJ1-2; D unclear. Germline values: CDR1 SQVTM, CDR2 ANQGSEA. Trimming left V 7 bases short and J 3 bases short, with 12 bases between. The CDR3 sequence is 12 residues long.

This clone appeared once. The V gene is TRBV4-2, the J gene TRBJ1-5; D call uncertain. Germline V CDR1 and CDR2: LGHNA, YNFKEQ. Trimming shortened V by 0 bases and J by 5 bases, and 11 bases separated the two germline ends. The CDR3 totals 15 residues. As DNA, the CDR3 is TGTGCCAGCAGCCAAGATTTAGGCAACTATCAGCCCCAGCATTTT. This encodes CASSQDLGNYQPQHF.

The CDR3 nucleotides read TGTGCCAGCAGCCGCTCCCCCAGATTTAGCGGGAGGGAGGGGGAGCTGTTTTTT. Residues: CASSRSPRFSGREGELFF. The V gene is TRBV28, the J gene TRBJ2-2, with 11 bases aligning to TRBD2. CDR1 is MDHEN and CDR2 is SYDVKM in the germline V gene. V lost 6 bases, J lost 8 bases, and 17 bases stayed unmatched. This CDR3 contains 18 residues.

The chain has TRBV11-2 and TRBJ1-2; maybe TRBD1 (6 bases). Trimming took off 0 bases at V and 8 bases at J, with 16 bases between the two ends. CDR1 is SGHAT, CDR2 FQNNGV, per germline. The CDR3 has 15 residues. CDR3 region: CASSLEGAQWKGYTF. For the CDR3, the DNA is TGTGCCAGCAGCTTAGAGGGGGCGCAATGGAAGGGCTACACCTTC.

This rearrangement joins TRBV7-2 to TRBJ1-5; no definite D call. CDR1 and CDR2 (germline): SGHTA, FQGNSA. V lost 5 bases and J lost 7, with 18 bases in between. CDR3 length: 15 residues. The CDR3 sequence is CASSPTGQQVQPQHF. In DNA form, the CDR3 reads TGTGCCAGCAGCCCAACCGGGCAGCAGGTCCAGCCCCAGCATTTT.

The chain employs TRBV9 and TRBJ2-2; 9 bases fit TRBD1. The CDR3 runs to 15 residues. V lost 6 bases to trimming and J lost 0 bases; unmatched junction nucleotides: 3. Germline CDR1 SGDLS, CDR2 YYNGEE. The CDR3, as DNA: TGTGCCAGCATGGGGACAGGGCCGAACACCGGGGAGCTGTTTTTT. It encodes CASMGTGPNTGELFF.

The chain recombines TRBV9 with TRBJ1-5, with 9 nucleotides matching TRBD1. Trimming took 3 bases from V and 6 from J; bases not matched to a gene: 1. The CDR3 has 13 residues. In germline, CDR1 is SGDLS, CDR2 YYNGEE. The CDR3: CASSAQGAQPQHF. The CDR3 region has the DNA TGTGCCAGCAGCGCACAGGGGGCTCAGCCCCAGCATTTT.

V usage is TRBV6-1 and J usage is TRBJ2-1; the D is unclear. This CDR3 comprises 14 residues. Germline V gives CDR1 MNHNS, CDR2 SASEGT. The V gene lost 6 bases and the J gene lost 0 bases, with 9 bases spanning the gap. The DNA for the CDR3 is TGTGCCAGCAGCGCCTCGAGCTCCTACAATGAGCAGTTCTTC. It specifies CASSASSSYNEQFF.